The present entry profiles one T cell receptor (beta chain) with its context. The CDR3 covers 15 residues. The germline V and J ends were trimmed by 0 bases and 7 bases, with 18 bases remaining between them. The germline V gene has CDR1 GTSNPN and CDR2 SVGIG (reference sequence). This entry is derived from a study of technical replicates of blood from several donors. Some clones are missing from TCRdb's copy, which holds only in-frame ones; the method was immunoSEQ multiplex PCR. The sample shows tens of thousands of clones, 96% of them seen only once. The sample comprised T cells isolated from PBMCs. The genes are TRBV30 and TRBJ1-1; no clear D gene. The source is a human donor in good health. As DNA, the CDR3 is TGTGCCTGGAGTGTTATGGCCGATTGGGCAGTTGAAGCTTTCTTT. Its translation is CAWSVMADWAVEAFF.